These T cell receptor beta chains were read from a single sample in a study of T cells in Graves' hyperthyroidism and ophthalmopathy. TCRdb reprocessed the multiplex PCR reads with MiXCR, giving one entry per CDR3 protein. The top ten hold 13% of the sample, which has under 300,000 distinct CDR3 sequences, more than 14% seen once. The sample comprised blood. The receptors here all came from a woman aged 40-49 years with Graves' hyperthyroidism that later progressed to Graves' ophthalmopathy. CDR3s include the opening cysteine and the closing phenylalanine or tryptophan.

j_gene: TRBJ2-2
v_gene: TRBV20-1
CDR3aa: CSAQGLAGSGRLGELFF

j_gene: TRBJ1-2
v_gene: TRBV15
CDR3aa: CATSSRGQGNGYTF

j_gene: TRBJ2-3
v_gene: TRBV6-5
CDR3aa: CASSYRVAGDGFSDTQYF

j_gene: TRBJ1-1
v_gene: TRBV5-5
CDR3aa: CASSLDLDKEAFF

j_gene: TRBJ2-5
v_gene: TRBV5-1
CDR3aa: CASSSLAGLLQETQYF

j_gene: TRBJ2-2
v_gene: TRBV19
CDR3aa: CASSILATNTGELFF

j_gene: TRBJ2-5
v_gene: TRBV11-2
CDR3aa: CASSSRVAGQETQYF

j_gene: TRBJ2-5
v_gene: TRBV19
CDR3aa: CASSIDYREETQYF

j_gene: TRBJ1-3
v_gene: TRBV18
CDR3aa: CASSGGHPSGNTIYF

j_gene: TRBJ2-1
v_gene: TRBV29-1
CDR3aa: CSVEELGNRITNEQFF

j_gene: TRBJ2-1
v_gene: TRBV11-1
CDR3aa: CASSLPQVGNEQFF

j_gene: TRBJ2-5
v_gene: TRBV2
CDR3aa: CASVGSGVTQYF

j_gene: TRBJ2-7
v_gene: TRBV19
CDR3aa: CASSIVGAGEQYF

j_gene: TRBJ1-1
v_gene: TRBV30
CDR3aa: CAWSVSGVEAFF

j_gene: TRBJ1-6
v_gene: TRBV11-2
CDR3aa: CASSFPRVDSPLHF